The T cell receptor (beta chain) described here comes from a study of molecular identifiers for immune sequencing clone quantification. Previously described methods and listed TCR primers produced bulk TCR libraries. From the PCR reads, TCRdb called clonotypes with MiXCR, one entry per CDR3 protein. The sample lists around 460,000 distinct CDR3 sequences, 25% occurring once. RNA fractions of 10%, 30% or 50% and about 19,000 to 1,100,000 sorted cells were the source of naive CD8 libraries. Sorting was used to obtain naive CD8 T cells (CD8+CD4-CCR7+CD45RA+). The TCR originated in a human donor in good health. Some libraries in this study had Jurkat cell RNA spiked in. The sequenced material came from naive CD8+ T cells from blood, with Jurkat cell RNA spiked in. The sample's subset: FACS-sorted CD8+CD4-CCR7+CD45RA+ naive T cells.

CDR3 DNA sequence: TGTGCCAGCATTCCAGGGGGACTAGCGGGGGCCACGAACTCCTACGAGCAGTACTTC. Amino acids: CASIPGGLAGATNSYEQYF. The chain links TRBV2 to TRBJ2-7, with TRBD2 matching over 14 bases. Germline V gene data show CDR1 as SNHLY and CDR2 as FYNNEI. The CDR3 is made up of 19 amino acids. V trimming: 7 bases; J trimming: 0 bases; junction bases outside the gene matches: 14.